This T cell receptor beta chain originates from a study of long-term antiretroviral therapy in people with HIV. General study findings and limits: ART adherence, viral resistance and therapy changes went unrecorded. Although diversity increased after ART, it remained lower than in transplant donor controls. HIV repertoires showed narrower CDR3 length ranges than controls.

This clone was seen only once. Its cognate antigen is unknown. Between the trimmed V and J ends, which lost 2 bases and 8 bases, there was a span of 14 bases. Germline assignment: CDR1 SGHVS and CDR2 FQNEAQ. The CDR3 totals 14 residues. Samples were assayed with immunoSEQ v3.0 at survey level. Clones were sequenced by immunoSEQ multiplex PCR, and TCRdb holds only the in-frame ones, with some missing. The repertoire holds 27,000 or so clones, with about 84% as singletons. The sequencing used unsorted PBMCs, collected 4.7 to 5 years after starting antiretroviral therapy. The TCR comes from a man aged 35-49 years with HIV. The rearrangement links TRBV7-8 to TRBJ2-3; D remains unclear. The CDR3 reads CASSLSLQVGTQYF. The CDR3 nucleotides read TGTGCCAGCAGCTTATCATTGCAAGTCGGTACGCAGTATTTT.